Below, 20 T cell receptor beta chains from the same sample are listed, as sequenced in a study of blood T cell repertoires in COVID-19. Using immunoSEQ multiplex PCR, the repertoire was profiled, and TCRdb retains in-frame clones only, with some absent. The data hold 270,000 or so clones, with about 89% observed a single time. The material sequenced was peripheral blood. The receptors were gathered from a woman aged 40 to 50 who had recovered from COVID-19.

The genes are TRBV24-1 and TRBJ2-3; 9 bases agree with TRBD2. This CDR3 has 17 residues. Losses at the gene ends were 0 bases for V and 1 base for J; bases not matched to a gene: 4. Germline-derived CDR1 and CDR2 are KGHDR and SFDVKD. In nucleotides, the CDR3 is TGTGCCACCAGTGATTTGCGTAGCGGGAGAGGCACAGATACGCAGTATTTT. Translated, it gives CATSDLRSGRGTDTQYF.

The rearrangement links TRBV18 to TRBJ2-3; the D gene is possibly TRBD2 (6 bases). The germline CDR1 and CDR2 sequences are KGHSH and LQKENI. V lost 2 bases, J lost 4 bases, and 13 bases lay in between. The CDR3 is 15 residues long. The CDR3 DNA follows: TGTGCCAGCTCACCAGGCGGCGGGGCGGCAGATACGCAGTATTTT. Its translation is CASSPGGGAADTQYF.

This clone has a single count. V is TRBV25-1 and J is TRBJ2-1, with D tentatively TRBD1 (5 bases). V lost 1 base and J 6 bases, leaving 16 bases between the germline ends. CDR1 and CDR2 from the germline V gene are MGHDK and SYGVNS. The CDR3 is 16 residues long. The chain's CDR3 is CASSEFGAVRANEQFF. Written as DNA, the CDR3 is TGTGCCAGCAGTGAATTTGGGGCGGTTAGGGCCAATGAGCAGTTCTTC.

The J gene is TRBJ2-7, the V gene TRBV10-2, with TRBD2 matching 13 bases. The CDR3 totals 13 residues. J gave up 6 bases and V 8 bases, and 4 bases lay outside the gene matches. CDR1 WSHSY and CDR2 SAAADI come from the germline V gene. The DNA for the CDR3 is TGCGCCAGCCGGACTAGCGGGAGTCCCGAGCAGTACTTC. As protein: CASRTSGSPEQYF.

J is TRBJ1-1 and V is TRBV30; the D gene is possibly TRBD1 (5 bases). CDR3 size: 12 residues. The germline V gene has CDR1 GTSNPN and CDR2 SVGIG (reference sequence). V lost 7 bases and J 11 bases, leaving 20 bases between the germline ends. The CDR3 DNA reads as TGTGCCTCCAAACAGGTTTCTCAAGGGGCTTTCTTT. It encodes CASKQVSQGAFF.

V usage is TRBV6-5 and J usage is TRBJ1-4, with D unclear. In germline, CDR1 is MNHEY, CDR2 SVGAGI. The V end was cut by 0 bases, the J end by 7 bases, with 12 bases between. This CDR3 has 15 amino acids. The CDR3 DNA reads as TGTGCCAGCAGTTACTCGAGATCACGGGGTGAAAAACTGTTTTTT. Translating it yields CASSYSRSRGEKLFF.

This chain connects TRBV5-1 to TRBJ2-7; D is undetermined. The CDR3 is 13 amino acids. V was shortened by 0 bases and J by 3 bases, with 7 bases between the two germline ends. The germline gives CDR1 SGHRS, CDR2 YFSETQ. In DNA form, the CDR3 reads TGCGCCAGCAGCTTGGCGCAGTACTACGAGCAGTACTTC. The encoded protein is CASSLAQYYEQYF.

This chain joins TRBV7-9 and TRBJ2-7; weak D call: TRBD1 (6 bases). CDR3 size: 15 residues. Germline CDR1 SEHNR, CDR2 FQNEAQ (reference sequence). V was clipped by 1 base and J by 4 bases, with 14 bases between them. For the CDR3, the DNA is TGTGCCAGCAGCTTAGGTGTCAGGGGTGCGTACGAGCAGTACTTC. Its translation: CASSLGVRGAYEQYF.

Only one count was recorded for this clone. The V gene is TRBV12-3 or TRBV12-4, the J gene TRBJ2-5; D uncertain. The CDR3 covers 13 residues. The ends were cut back, 5 bases at V and 5 bases at J, with 12 bases in the middle. Here the CDR3 reads CASSQTSHETQYF. For the CDR3, the DNA is TGTGCCAGCAGTCAGACATCTCACGAGACCCAGTACTTC.

The chain has TRBV11-2 and TRBJ1-1; TRBD1 agrees at 9 bases. The germline gives CDR1 SGHAT, CDR2 FQNNGV. Trimming cost V 5 bases and J 3 bases; bases outside gene matches: 4. The length of the CDR3 is 14 residues. This chain's CDR3 is CASSPGTGYTEAFF. CDR3 DNA sequence: TGTGCCAGCAGCCCGGGGACAGGGTACACTGAAGCTTTCTTT.

V and J are TRBV5-1 and TRBJ2-3; unclear D gene. The CDR3 has 13 amino acids. V was pared by 4 bases and J by 1 base, with 7 bases between. Germline lookup yields CDR1 SGHRS and CDR2 YFSETQ. The CDR3 DNA follows: TGCGCCAGCAGCGTGTCGGGCACAGATACGCAGTATTTT. It yields the protein CASSVSGTDTQYF.

The chain joins TRBV27 to TRBJ2-2, with 10 bases aligning to TRBD2. The V and J ends lost 5 bases and 7 bases, in that order; junction bases with no gene match: 7. The CDR3 covers 15 residues. The germline gives CDR1 MNHEY, CDR2 SMNVEV (reference sequence). The CDR3 coding sequence is TGTGCCAGCAGTCTTAGCGGGAGGAGTATCGGGGAGCTGTTTTTT. This codes for CASSLSGRSIGELFF.

The V call is TRBV11-3, the J call TRBJ2-1; TRBD2 aligns across 7 bases. Germline trimming cut 7 bases from V and 5 bases from J; bases unmatched to any gene: 8. The CDR3 has 14 amino acids. CDR1 is SGHNT and CDR2 is YENEEA in the germline V gene. CDR3 loop: CASTPGLLDNEQFF. Written as DNA, the CDR3 is TGTGCCAGCACCCCGGGACTACTTGACAATGAGCAGTTCTTC.

The genes are TRBV9 and TRBJ2-1; D might be TRBD2 (5 bases). CDR3 length equals 15 residues. Trimming removed 3 bases at V and 0 bases at J, with 10 bases between. CDR1 is SGDLS and CDR2 is YYNGEE in the germline V gene. In nucleotides, the CDR3 is TGTGCCAGCAGCGGTAGCGTATACTCCTACAATGAGCAGTTCTTC. Encoded protein: CASSGSVYSYNEQFF.

This chain uses TRBV19 with TRBJ2-7; 8 bases are a match to TRBD2. The CDR3 has 15 amino acids. V gave up 3 bases and J gave up 0 bases; unmatched junction bases: 4. Per germline, CDR1 LNHDA and CDR2 SQIVND (reference sequence). The chain's CDR3 is CASSISGLASYEQYF. For the CDR3, the DNA is TGTGCCAGTAGTATTTCAGGACTAGCCTCCTACGAGCAGTACTTC.

The rearrangement joins TRBV2 to TRBJ1-4; 7 bases map to TRBD1. The CDR3 has 15 amino acids. Germline CDR1 SNHLY, CDR2 FYNNEI. V was pared by 7 bases and J by 5 bases, with 10 bases of the junction left unmatched. CDR3 protein: CASNPTGTENEKLFF. DNA of the CDR3: TGTGCCAGCAACCCAACCGGGACAGAGAATGAAAAACTGTTTTTT.

The chain employs TRBV4-1 and TRBJ1-1; 9 bases are a match to TRBD1. CDR1 and CDR2 from the germline V gene are MGHRA and YSYEKL. The CDR3 covers 16 residues. V was pared by 1 base and J by 0 bases, with 3 bases of the junction left unmatched. CDR3 nucleotide sequence: TGCGCCAGCAGCCAAGGGACAGGGGTGATGAACACTGAAGCTTTCTTT. Protein sequence: CASSQGTGVMNTEAFF.

The J gene is TRBJ2-3, the V gene TRBV9; TRBD2 matches 11 bases. CDR3 size: 15 residues. Trimming removed 4 bases from V and 5 bases from J; junction bases left unmatched: 6. Germline V gives CDR1 SGDLS, CDR2 YYNGEE. The CDR3 sequence: CASSTSGSSIDTQYF. CDR3 in DNA: TGTGCCAGCAGCACTAGCGGGAGTAGTATAGATACGCAGTATTTT.

This chain links TRBV6-6 with TRBJ1-4; possibly TRBD1 for D (5 bases). The CDR3 has 15 residues. Germline V gene lookup returns CDR1 MNHNY and CDR2 SVGAGI (reference sequence). V lost 7 bases to trimming and J lost 8 bases, with 20 bases between them. The CDR3 DNA follows: TGTGCCAGCACCCCGGGTAGGGGCGGTCGGGAAAAACTGTTTTTT. This codes for CASTPGRGGREKLFF.

The chain has TRBV7-2 and TRBJ2-5; TRBD1 agrees at 7 bases. Germline CDR1 reads SGHTA; CDR2 reads FQGNSA. J was trimmed by 3 bases and V by 8 bases; bases with no gene match: 6. CDR3 length equals 13 residues. The CDR3 loop is CASGQDRKETQYF. CDR3 coding DNA: TGTGCCAGCGGCCAGGACAGGAAAGAGACCCAGTACTTC.